Shown below are 21 T cell receptor beta chains from a single sample sequenced in a study of PD-1 and CTLA-4 blockade in melanoma. TCRdb's copy holds only in-frame clones and misses some; the assay was immunoSEQ multiplex PCR. The profile shows tens of thousands of clones, roughly 90% of them singletons. The sample was CD8+ T cells from peripheral blood, taken from a patient given anti-PD-1 treatment. These receptors were collected from a human donor with melanoma.

The rearrangement uses TRBV4-2 and TRBJ1-2; possibly TRBD1 for D (6 bases). The CDR3 length is 13 residues. The germline V gene has CDR1 LGHNA and CDR2 YNFKEQ. The germline V and J ends were trimmed by 1 base and 8 bases, with 11 bases remaining between them. Written as DNA, the CDR3 is TGTGCCAGCAGCCAAGGGGGGGCGAGCGGCTACACCTTC. Protein product: CASSQGGASGYTF.

V gene TRBV7-8 combines with J gene TRBJ2-1, with TRBD2 matching 7 bases. With 5 bases clipped from V and 4 bases from J, the junction kept 8 bases outside the gene matches. This CDR3 spans 15 amino acids. Germline CDR1 reads SGHVS; CDR2 reads FQNEAQ. CDR3 nucleotides: TGTGCCAGCAGCCTGTGGGGCGGGAGTTACAATGAGCAGTTCTTC. Protein sequence: CASSLWGGSYNEQFF.

The V gene is TRBV2, the J gene TRBJ2-7; TRBD2 is a possible D gene (5 bases). Germline assignment: CDR1 SNHLY and CDR2 FYNNEI. This CDR3 is 15 amino acids long. V lost 4 bases to trimming and J lost 4 bases, with 17 bases between them. This chain's CDR3 is CASSGSSGGSYEQYF. CDR3 in DNA: TGTGCCAGCAGTGGATCCAGCGGAGGCAGTTACGAGCAGTACTTC.

The rearrangement links TRBV5-8 to TRBJ1-1, with a weak D call TRBD1 (5 bases). This CDR3 is 15 amino acids long. The ends were cut back, 4 bases at V and 3 bases at J, with 16 bases in the middle. Germline CDR1 and CDR2: SGHTS and YDEGEE. CDR3 DNA: TGTGCCAGCAGCGCCGAACTGGGGCGGGACACTGAAGCTTTCTTT. This encodes CASSAELGRDTEAFF. Complete variable domain (other parts from reference TRBV5-8 and TRBJ1-1): EAGVTQSPTHLIKTRGQQATLRCSPISGHTSVYWYQQALGLGLQFLLWYDEGEERNRGNFPPRFSGRQFPNYSSELNVNALELEDSALYLCASSAELGRDTEAFFGQGTRLTVV.

This chain connects TRBV5-6 to TRBJ2-7; possibly TRBD1 or TRBD2 for D (5 bases each). Between the trimmed V and J ends, which lost 0 bases and 1 base, there was a span of 11 bases. The CDR3 covers 15 residues. Germline-derived CDR1 and CDR2 are SGHDT and YYEEEE. The CDR3 DNA follows: TGTGCCAGCAGCTTGGGGCCCGGGGCATCCTACGAGCAGTACTTC. Amino acid sequence: CASSLGPGASYEQYF.

The rearrangement uses TRBV27 and TRBJ2-7; the D gene is possibly TRBD1 (5 bases). The CDR3 totals 13 residues. The V and J ends lost 2 bases and 9 bases respectively, with 14 bases between them. Germline V gene sequence: CDR1 MNHEY, CDR2 SMNVEV (reference sequence). In DNA, the CDR3 is TGTGCCAGCAGTTTAGGGTTGGGTCAGGGGCAGTACTTC. The encoded protein is CASSLGLGQGQYF.

The genes are TRBV6-1 and TRBJ2-7; TRBD1 might be the D (5 bases). The germline V and J ends were trimmed by 2 bases and 2 bases, with 13 bases remaining between them. Germline assignment: CDR1 MNHNS and CDR2 SASEGT. CDR3 length: 15 residues. The DNA of the CDR3 is TGTGCCAGCAGTGAAAACCAGGGTGAAACCTACGAGCAGTACTTC. This sequence encodes CASSENQGETYEQYF.

This clone is a singleton in its sample. The chain links TRBV6-5 to TRBJ2-7; 8 nucleotides line up with TRBD1. J lost 5 bases, V lost 7 bases, and 13 bases had no gene match. The CDR3 spans 15 residues. Per germline, CDR1 MNHEY and CDR2 SVGAGI. CDR3 DNA sequence: TGTGCCAGCACTCCCCGGGACAGGCTCTCGGACGAGCAGTACTTC. Its protein product is CASTPRDRLSDEQYF.

The chain joins TRBV3-1 (or the pseudogene TRBV3-2) to TRBJ2-5; tentatively, D is TRBD1 (6 bases). The CDR3 covers 16 residues. Trimming removed 0 bases at V and 3 bases at J, with 14 bases between. Germline V gives CDR1 LGHDT, CDR2 YNNKEL (reference sequence). CDR3 protein: CASSQDSWTEEETQYF. CDR3 bases: TGTGCCAGCAGCCAAGATTCTTGGACAGAGGAAGAGACCCAGTACTTC.

The gene calls are TRBV4-2 and TRBJ2-7; perhaps TRBD2 as D (6 bases). This CDR3 contains 15 residues. Germline assignment: CDR1 LGHNA and CDR2 YNFKEQ. V lost 5 bases and J lost 0, with 14 bases in between. The CDR3 coding sequence is TGTGCCAGCAGCTCCTTAGCGGAGAGCTCCTACGAGCAGTACTTC. Its translation: CASSSLAESSYEQYF.

The chain recombines TRBV25-1 with TRBJ1-2; D is unresolved. This CDR3 contains 12 residues. Germline V lookup: CDR1 MGHDK, CDR2 SYGVNS. The V gene lost 3 bases and the J gene lost 8 bases, with 10 bases spanning the gap. The CDR3 is CASSDRIKGYTF. CDR3 DNA sequence: TGTGCCAGCAGTGACCGGATTAAAGGCTACACCTTC.

The rearrangement links TRBV6-4 to TRBJ2-2, with D unresolved. This CDR3 comprises 13 residues. From germline, CDR1 is MRHNA and CDR2 SNTAGT. V was cut by 2 bases and J by 1 base, with 2 bases left in between. CDR3 bases: TGTGCCAGCAGTGACAGGAACACCGGGGAGCTGTTTTTT. This encodes CASSDRNTGELFF.

The rearrangement joins TRBV11-2 to TRBJ2-7, with 7 positions matching TRBD1. V trimming: 6 bases; J trimming: 7 bases; junction bases outside the gene matches: 12. Germline values: CDR1 SGHAT, CDR2 FQNNGV. The length of the CDR3 is 14 residues. CDR3 region: CASRKNPDRLEQYF. The CDR3 bases are TGTGCCAGCAGGAAAAACCCGGACAGGCTGGAGCAGTACTTC.

The J gene is TRBJ1-5, the V gene TRBV13; 8 positions match TRBD1. The CDR3 sequence is 15 residues long. From germline, CDR1 is PRHDT and CDR2 FYEKMQ (reference sequence). J gave up 4 bases and V 1 base, and 3 bases lay outside the gene matches. The CDR3 sequence is CASSLARQGNQPQHF. The CDR3, as DNA: TGTGCCAGCAGCTTAGCCAGACAGGGGAATCAGCCCCAGCATTTT.

In this sample, this clone turned up a few times. The V gene is TRBV12-3 or TRBV12-4, the J gene TRBJ2-3; D remains ambiguous. Trimming pared 6 bases from V and 3 bases from J, leaving 4 bases between. This CDR3 comprises 11 residues. The DNA for the CDR3 is TGTGCCAGCAGCGTTACAGATACGCAGTATTTT. Protein product: CASSVTDTQYF.

This chain joins TRBV28 and TRBJ1-4; 7 bases are a match to TRBD1. The V gene's germline CDR1 is MDHEN and CDR2 SYDVKM. This CDR3 comprises 16 residues. With 4 bases clipped from V and 7 bases from J, the junction kept 12 bases outside the gene matches. CDR3 DNA: TGTGCCAGCAGTTGGCAGGGGGGCGAAATTGGTGAAAAACTGTTTTTT. Translation gives CASSWQGGEIGEKLFF.

The chain carries TRBV19 and TRBJ1-5, with D possibly matching TRBD1 (6 bases). This CDR3 has 13 residues. The germline gives CDR1 LNHDA, CDR2 SQIVND (reference sequence). V was trimmed by 10 bases and J by 2 bases, leaving 12 bases between them. For the CDR3, the DNA is TGTGCCACTAACGGGGGCGGCAATCAGCCCCAGCATTTT. Residues: CATNGGGNQPQHF.

The gene calls are TRBV6-5 and TRBJ2-1; 7 bases line up with TRBD2. Looked up from germline, CDR1 is MNHEY and CDR2 is SVGAGI. Trimming removed 3 bases from V and 7 bases from J; junction bases left unmatched: 12. The CDR3 totals 16 residues. CDR3 protein: CASSYRTGGSSNEQFF. CDR3 bases: TGTGCCAGCAGTTATCGGACCGGGGGGAGTAGTAATGAGCAGTTCTTC.

Note on this clone: The same CDR3 also results from other DNA sequences found in this sample. The CDR3 loop reads CATSDLQDYGYTF. CDR3 DNA: TGTGCCACCAGTGATCTACAGGACTATGGCTACACCTTC. The J gene is TRBJ1-2, the V gene TRBV24-1; D perhaps matches TRBD1 (5 bases). V was pared by 3 bases and J by 3 bases, with 7 bases between. CDR1 and CDR2 from the germline V gene are KGHDR and SFDVKD. The CDR3 covers 13 residues.

The CDR3 region is CSASGGEQETQYF. CDR3 bases: TGCAGTGCTAGTGGCGGGGAGCAAGAGACCCAGTACTTC. The rearrangement links TRBV20-1 to TRBJ2-5; D perhaps matches TRBD2 (6 bases). The CDR3 is made up of 13 amino acids. The germline V and J ends were trimmed by 3 bases and 2 bases, with 10 bases remaining between them. Germline CDR1 reads DFQATT; CDR2 reads SNEGSKA (reference sequence).

V is TRBV11-2 and J is TRBJ1-1; D perhaps matches TRBD1 (5 bases). The CDR3 is made up of 13 amino acids. The germline CDR1 and CDR2 sequences are SGHAT and FQNNGV. V lost 2 bases to trimming and J lost 5 bases, with 9 bases between them. The CDR3 nucleotides read TGTGCCAGCAGCTTAAGGGGAGGAACTGAAGCTTTCTTT. Its translation is CASSLRGGTEAFF.